This TCR beta chain was found in a study of OX40 agonist ivuxolimab in advanced cancers. Whole-study context: Ivuxolimab, an agonist antibody against OX40 (CD134), was given to patients.

Turning to this clone: Its target is unknown.

Germline CDR1 and CDR2: SGHTA and FQGTGA. This CDR3 has 15 amino acids. Between the trimmed V and J ends, which lost 2 bases and 5 bases, there was a span of 12 bases. This table comes from immunoSEQ multiplex PCR, and its TCRdb copy is limited to in-frame clones, with some not included. This sample has 30,000 to 45,000 clones, with 70% to 90% found just once. Study findings and constraints: Near-lowest levels of clonal expansion characterized partial responders at 0.1-3.0 mg/kg. There was clonal expansion of CD4+ and CD8+ blood T cells by week 6 at 0.1 to 3.0 mg/kg.

The starting material was CD4+ or CD8+ T cells sorted from blood, obtained in a trial of the OX40 agonist ivuxolimab. The chain combines TRBV7-3 with TRBJ2-2; a weak D match, TRBD1 (6 bases). The receptor comes from an adult with an advanced solid tumor such as melanoma, head and neck, liver or kidney cancer. CDR3 residues: CASSLEDSPTGELFF. In DNA form, the CDR3 reads TGTGCCAGCAGCTTAGAGGACAGCCCGACCGGGGAGCTGTTTTTT.